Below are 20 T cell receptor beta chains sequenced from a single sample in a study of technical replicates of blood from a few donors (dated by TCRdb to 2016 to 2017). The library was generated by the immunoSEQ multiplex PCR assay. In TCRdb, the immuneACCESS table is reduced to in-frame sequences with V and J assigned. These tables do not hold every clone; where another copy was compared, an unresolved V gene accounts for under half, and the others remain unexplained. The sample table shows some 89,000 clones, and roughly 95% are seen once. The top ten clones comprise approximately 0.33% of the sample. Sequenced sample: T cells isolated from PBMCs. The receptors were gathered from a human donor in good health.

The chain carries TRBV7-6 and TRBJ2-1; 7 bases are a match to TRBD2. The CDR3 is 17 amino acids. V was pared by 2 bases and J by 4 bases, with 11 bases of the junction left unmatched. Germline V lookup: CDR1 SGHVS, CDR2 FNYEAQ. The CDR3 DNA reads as TGTGCCAGCAGCTTAATTTCGGGGCGGGAGCTATACAATGAGCAGTTCTTC. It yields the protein CASSLISGRELYNEQFF.

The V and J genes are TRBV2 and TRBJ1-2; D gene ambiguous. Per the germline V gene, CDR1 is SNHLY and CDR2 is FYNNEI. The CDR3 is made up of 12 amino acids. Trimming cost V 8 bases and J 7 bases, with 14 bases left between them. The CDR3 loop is CASYSFASGYTF. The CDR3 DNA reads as TGTGCCAGCTACAGTTTCGCGAGTGGCTACACCTTC.

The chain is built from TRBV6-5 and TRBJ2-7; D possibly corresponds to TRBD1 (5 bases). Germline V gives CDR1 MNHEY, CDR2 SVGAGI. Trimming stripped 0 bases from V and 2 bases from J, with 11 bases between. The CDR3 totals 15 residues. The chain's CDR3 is CASSYSGATAYEQYF. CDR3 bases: TGTGCCAGCAGTTACTCTGGGGCTACGGCCTACGAGCAGTACTTC.

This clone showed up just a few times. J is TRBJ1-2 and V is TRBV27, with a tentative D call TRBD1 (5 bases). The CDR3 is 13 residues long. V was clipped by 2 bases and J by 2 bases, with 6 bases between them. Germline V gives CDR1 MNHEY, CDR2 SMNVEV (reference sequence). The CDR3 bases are TGTGCCAGCAGTTTACACAGGAACTATGGCTACACCTTC. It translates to CASSLHRNYGYTF.

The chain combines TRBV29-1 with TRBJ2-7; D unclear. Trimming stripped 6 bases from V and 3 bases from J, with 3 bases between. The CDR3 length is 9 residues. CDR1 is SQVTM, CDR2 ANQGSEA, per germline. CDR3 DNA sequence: TGCAGCGTGCGCTACGAGCAGTACTTC. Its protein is CSVRYEQYF.

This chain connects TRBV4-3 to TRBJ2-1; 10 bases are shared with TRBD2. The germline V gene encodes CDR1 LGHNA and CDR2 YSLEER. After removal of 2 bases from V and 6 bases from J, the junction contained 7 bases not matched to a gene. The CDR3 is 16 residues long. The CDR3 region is CASSQLGLAGANEQFF. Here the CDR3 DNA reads TGCGCCAGCAGCCAACTAGGGCTAGCGGGAGCCAATGAGCAGTTCTTC.

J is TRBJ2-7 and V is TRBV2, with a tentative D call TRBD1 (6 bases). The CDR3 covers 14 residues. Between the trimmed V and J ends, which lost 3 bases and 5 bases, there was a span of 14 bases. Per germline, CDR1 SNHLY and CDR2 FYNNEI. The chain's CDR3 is CASSDNREKDEQYF. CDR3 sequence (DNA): TGTGCCAGCAGTGATAACAGGGAGAAGGACGAGCAGTACTTC. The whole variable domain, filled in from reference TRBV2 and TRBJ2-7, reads EPEVTQTPSHQVTQMGQEVILRCVPISNHLYFYWYRQILGQKVEFLVSFYNNEISEKSEIFDDQFSVERPDGSNFTLKIRSTKLEDSAMYFCASSDNREKDEQYFGPGTRLTVT.

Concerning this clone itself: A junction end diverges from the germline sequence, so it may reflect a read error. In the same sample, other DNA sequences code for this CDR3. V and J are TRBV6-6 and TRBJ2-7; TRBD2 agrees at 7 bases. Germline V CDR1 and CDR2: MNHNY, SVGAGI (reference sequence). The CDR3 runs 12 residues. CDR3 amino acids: CASSILAEEQYF. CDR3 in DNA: TGTGCCAGCAGTATTCTAGCGGAAGAGCAGTACTTT.

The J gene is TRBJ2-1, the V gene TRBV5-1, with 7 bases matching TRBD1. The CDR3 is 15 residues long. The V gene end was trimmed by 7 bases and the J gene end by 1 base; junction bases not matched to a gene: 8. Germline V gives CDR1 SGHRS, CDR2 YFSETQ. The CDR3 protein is CASERTGLSYNEQFF. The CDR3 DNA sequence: TGCGCCAGCGAAAGGACAGGACTGTCCTACAATGAGCAGTTCTTC. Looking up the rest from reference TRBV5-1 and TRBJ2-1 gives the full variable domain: KAGVTQTPRYLIKTRGQQVTLSCSPISGHRSVSWYQQTPGQGLQFLFEYFSETQRNKGNFPGRFSGRQFSNSRSEMNVSTLELGDSALYLCASERTGLSYNEQFFGPGTRLTVL.

The chain's CDR3 is CASSPTRGRVKNTEAFF. The CDR3 coding sequence is TGTGCCAGCAGCCCAACCAGGGGGCGCGTTAAGAACACTGAAGCTTTCTTT. This rearrangement joins TRBV28 to TRBJ1-1; TRBD1 agrees at 8 bases. J was trimmed by 1 base and V by 6 bases; bases with no gene match: 13. Germline CDR1 and CDR2: MDHEN and SYDVKM. This CDR3 has 17 residues.

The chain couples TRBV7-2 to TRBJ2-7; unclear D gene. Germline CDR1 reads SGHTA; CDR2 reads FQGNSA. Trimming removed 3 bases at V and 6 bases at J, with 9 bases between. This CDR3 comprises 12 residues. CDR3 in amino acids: CASSFSSTEQYF. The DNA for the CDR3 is TGTGCCAGCAGCTTCTCTAGTACCGAGCAGTACTTC. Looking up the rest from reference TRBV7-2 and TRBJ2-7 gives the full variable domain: GAGVSQSPSNKVTEKGKDVELRCDPISGHTALYWYRQSLGQGLEFLIYFQGNSAPDKSGLPSDRFSAERTGGSVSTLTIQRTQQEDSAVYLCASSFSSTEQYFGPGTRLTVT.

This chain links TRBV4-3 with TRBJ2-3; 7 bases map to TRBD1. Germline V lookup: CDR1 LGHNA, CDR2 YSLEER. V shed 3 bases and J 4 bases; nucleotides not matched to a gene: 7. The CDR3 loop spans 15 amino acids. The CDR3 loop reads CASSQTGIAPDTQYF. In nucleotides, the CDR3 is TGCGCCAGCAGCCAGACAGGGATAGCCCCAGATACGCAGTATTTT.

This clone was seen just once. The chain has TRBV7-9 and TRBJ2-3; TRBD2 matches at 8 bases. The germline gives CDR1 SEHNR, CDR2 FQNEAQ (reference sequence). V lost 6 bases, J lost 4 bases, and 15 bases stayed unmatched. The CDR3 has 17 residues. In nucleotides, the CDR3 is TGTGCCAGCAGTTCCCTTTGGCGGGAGGCTTCCCCAGATACGCAGTATTTT. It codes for CASSSLWREASPDTQYF.

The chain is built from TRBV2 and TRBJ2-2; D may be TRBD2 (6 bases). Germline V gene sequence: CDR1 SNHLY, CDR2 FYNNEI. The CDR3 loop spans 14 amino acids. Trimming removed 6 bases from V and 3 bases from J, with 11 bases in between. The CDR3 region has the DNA TGTGCCAGCAGGAAAGGGGAGGACACCGGGGAGCTGTTTTTT. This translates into CASRKGEDTGELFF.

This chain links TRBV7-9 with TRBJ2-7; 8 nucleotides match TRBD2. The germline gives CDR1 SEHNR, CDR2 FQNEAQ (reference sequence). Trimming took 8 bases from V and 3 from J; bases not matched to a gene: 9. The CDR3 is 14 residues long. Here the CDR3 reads CASSGSGSNYEQYF. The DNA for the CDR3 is TGTGCCAGCTCAGGCAGCGGGAGTAACTACGAGCAGTACTTC.

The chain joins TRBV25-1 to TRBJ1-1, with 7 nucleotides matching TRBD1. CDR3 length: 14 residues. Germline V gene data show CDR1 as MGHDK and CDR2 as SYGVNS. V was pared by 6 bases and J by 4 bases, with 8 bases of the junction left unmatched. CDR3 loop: CASRETGYTTEAFF. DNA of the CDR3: TGTGCCAGCAGGGAGACAGGGTATACCACTGAAGCTTTCTTT.

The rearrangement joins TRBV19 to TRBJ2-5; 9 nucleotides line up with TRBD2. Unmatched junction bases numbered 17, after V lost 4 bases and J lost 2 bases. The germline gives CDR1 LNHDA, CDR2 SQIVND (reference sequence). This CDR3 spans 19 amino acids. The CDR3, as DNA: TGTGCCAGTAGTACTAACTATGTAATTAGCGGGAGAACACAAGAGACCCAGTACTTC. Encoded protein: CASSTNYVISGRTQETQYF.

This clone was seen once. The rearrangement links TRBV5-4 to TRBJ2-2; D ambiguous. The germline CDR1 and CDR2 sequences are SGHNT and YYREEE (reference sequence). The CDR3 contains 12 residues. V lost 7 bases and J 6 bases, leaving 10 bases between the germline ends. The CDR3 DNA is TGTGCCAGCGGTAGGAGCGCCGGGGAGCTGTTTTTT. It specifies CASGRSAGELFF.

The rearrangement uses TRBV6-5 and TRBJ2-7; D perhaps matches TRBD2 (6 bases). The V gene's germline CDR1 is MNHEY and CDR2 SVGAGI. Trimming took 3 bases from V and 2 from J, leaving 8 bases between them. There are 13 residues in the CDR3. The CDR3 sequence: CASSYSGPYEQYF. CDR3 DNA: TGTGCCAGCAGTTATAGCGGACCCTACGAGCAGTACTTC.

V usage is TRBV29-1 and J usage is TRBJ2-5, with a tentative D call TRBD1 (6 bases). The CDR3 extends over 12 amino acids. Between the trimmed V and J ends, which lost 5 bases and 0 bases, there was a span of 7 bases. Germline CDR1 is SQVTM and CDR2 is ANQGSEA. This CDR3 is CSVRDNQETQYF. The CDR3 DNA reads TGCAGCGTTAGGGACAACCAAGAGACCCAGTACTTC.